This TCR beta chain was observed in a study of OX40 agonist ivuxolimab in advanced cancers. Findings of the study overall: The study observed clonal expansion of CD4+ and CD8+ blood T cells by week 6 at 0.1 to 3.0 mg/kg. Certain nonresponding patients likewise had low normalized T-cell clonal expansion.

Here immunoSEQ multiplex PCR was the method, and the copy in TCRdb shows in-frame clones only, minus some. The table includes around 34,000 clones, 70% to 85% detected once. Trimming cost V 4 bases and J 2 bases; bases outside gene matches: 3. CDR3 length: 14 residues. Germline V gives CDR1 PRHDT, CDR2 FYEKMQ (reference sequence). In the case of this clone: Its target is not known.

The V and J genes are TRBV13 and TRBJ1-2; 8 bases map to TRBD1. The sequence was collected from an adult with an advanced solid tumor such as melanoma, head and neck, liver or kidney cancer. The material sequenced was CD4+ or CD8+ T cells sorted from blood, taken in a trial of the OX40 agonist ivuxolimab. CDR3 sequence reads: CASSSRTGNYGYTF. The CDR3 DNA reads TGTGCCAGCAGCTCGCGGACAGGGAACTATGGCTACACCTTC.